A selection of T cell receptor beta chains follows, all from one sample in a study of blood T cell dynamics during melanoma immunotherapy. The repertoire was sequenced with immunoSEQ multiplex PCR; TCRdb's copy has only in-frame clones and lacks some. The sample carries about 8,500 clones, 81% recorded once. Sequenced here: blood, sampled from a patient treated with checkpoint blockade. Every receptor here comes from a human donor with melanoma. Each CDR3 is given without its conserved first and last residue. Not all rows give a size; the values are once, few, many and, for expanded clones, a class.

j_call,v_call,clone_size,cdr3_length,cdr3_aa
TRBJ2-7,TRBV6-5,.,12,ASTDRGGSYEQY
TRBJ2-5,TRBV21-1,.,15,ASSLRSGTRGQETQY
TRBJ1-5,TRBV28,.,12,AISPGGSNQPQH
TRBJ2-7,TRBV28,once,9,ASSSSLEQY
TRBJ2-5,TRBV10-2,.,11,ASTYGALETQY
TRBJ1-6,TRBV5-6,.,14,ASSPGTGGYNSPLH
TRBJ2-1,TRBV28,.,9,ASSLSARPF
TRBJ1-6,TRBV19,once,14,ASSLSRSSYNSPLH
TRBJ2-1,TRBV7-9,.,14,ASSLSFSGSLSEQF
TRBJ2-3,TRBV30,.,14,AWSDPGLAVTDTQY